This T cell receptor beta chain originates from a study of patients and donors after allogeneic stem cell transplantation. TCRdb recomputed calls from the RT-PCR reads with MiXCR, one row per CDR3 protein. The sample comprises 410,000 or so distinct CDR3 sequences, about a sixth of which are singletons, and less than 9.5% rests with the top ten. The CDR3 is made up of 15 amino acids. Germline CDR1 reads SGHDT; CDR2 reads YYEEEE. V gave up 1 base and J gave up 9 bases; unmatched junction bases: 7. This TCR was sampled from a human donor who was either an allogeneic HSCT recipient or a stem cell or donor lymphocyte infusion donor (not recorded which). It is not recorded whose cells these are; they may come from a transplant donor. The rearrangement uses TRBV5-6 and TRBJ2-1, with TRBD2 matching 10 bases. Sequenced: blood, either unsorted or a sorted T cell fraction (not recorded which). The CDR3 spells CASSLRIAGGGEQFF. As DNA, the CDR3 is TGTGCCAGCAGCTTGAGAATAGCGGGAGGAGGTGAGCAGTTCTTC.